This T cell receptor (beta chain) came from a study of long-term antiretroviral therapy in people with HIV. The CDR3 covers 15 residues. The germline V and J ends were trimmed by 2 bases and 0 bases, with 10 bases remaining between them. Germline V gene data show CDR1 as SEHNR and CDR2 as FQNEAQ (reference sequence). There was at least one pre-ART PBMC sample for each donor, plus at least two post-ART PBMC samples. Samples were assayed with immunoSEQ v3.0 at survey level. TCRdb's copy holds only in-frame clones and misses some; the assay was immunoSEQ multiplex PCR. The sample lists over 8,500 clones; around 80% were seen once.

The source was unsorted PBMCs, collected 7 to 7.5 years after starting antiretroviral therapy. The V gene is TRBV7-9, the J gene TRBJ1-2, with D hard to call. This receptor was taken from a man aged 50 to 60 with HIV. DNA of the CDR3: TGTGCCAGCAGCTTAACCCCCAACGCTAACTATGGCTACACCTTC. Amino acid sequence: CASSLTPNANYGYTF.